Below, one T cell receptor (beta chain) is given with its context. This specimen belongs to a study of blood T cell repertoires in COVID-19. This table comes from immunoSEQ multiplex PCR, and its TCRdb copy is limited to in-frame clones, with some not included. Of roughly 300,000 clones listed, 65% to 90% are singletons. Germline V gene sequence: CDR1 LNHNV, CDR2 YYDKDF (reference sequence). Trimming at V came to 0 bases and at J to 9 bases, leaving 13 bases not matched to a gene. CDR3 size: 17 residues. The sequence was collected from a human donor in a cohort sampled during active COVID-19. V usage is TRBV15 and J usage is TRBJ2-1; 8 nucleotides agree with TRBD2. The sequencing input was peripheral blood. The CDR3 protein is CATSRDLGAGAQFEQFF. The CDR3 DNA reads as TGTGCCACCAGCAGAGATTTAGGAGCGGGAGCTCAATTTGAGCAGTTCTTC.